The 4 T cell receptor beta chains presented below share a single source sample, sequenced in a study of shared clonotypes between healthy human individuals. Clones were sequenced by immunoSEQ multiplex PCR, and TCRdb holds only the in-frame ones, with some missing. The table lists around 2,100,000 clones, 85% to 95% of them singletons. Only CD45RO-negative cells positively selected for CCR7 counted as naive CD8 cells, so terminally differentiated effector memory CD45RA+ cells were excluded. Sample: naive CD8+ T cells sorted from blood. Receptors were obtained from a man younger than 30 in good health.

The chain combines TRBV18 with TRBJ2-3, with TRBD2 identical over 8 bases. This CDR3 is built from 13 residues. V was pared by 8 bases and J by 4 bases, with 5 bases of the junction left unmatched. CDR1 KGHSH and CDR2 LQKENI come from the germline V gene. The CDR3 nucleotides are TGTGCCAGCACCCCAGCGGGGGCAGATACGCAGTATTTT. Its protein product is CASTPAGADTQYF.

To note about this clone: Other nucleotide sequences in the sample specify the same CDR3. This chain joins TRBV7-9 and TRBJ2-7; D perhaps matches TRBD2 (5 bases). The ends were cut back, 5 bases at V and 4 bases at J, with 12 bases in the middle. Germline CDR1 and CDR2: SEHNR and FQNEAQ (reference sequence). CDR3 length: 13 residues. The CDR3 DNA sequence: TGTGCCAGCAGCCTATCAAGCGGATACGAGCAGTACTTC. This encodes CASSLSSGYEQYF. Filled out from reference TRBV7-9 and TRBJ2-7, the complete variable domain reads DTGVSQNPRHKITKRGQNVTFRCDPISEHNRLYWYRQTLGQGPEFLTYFQNEAQLEKSRLLSDRFSAERPKGSFSTLEIQRTEQGDSAMYLCASSLSSGYEQYFGPGTRLTVT.

The J gene is TRBJ2-7, the V gene TRBV4-1; unclear D gene. Germline-derived CDR1 and CDR2 are MGHRA and YSYEKL. The CDR3 has 12 residues. V was pared by 5 bases and J by 1 base, with 6 bases between. The CDR3 sequence: CASSGDSYEQYF. CDR3 bases: TGCGCCAGCAGCGGGGATTCCTACGAGCAGTACTTC.

CDR3 amino acids: CASSHGTDFFNSPLHF. In DNA, the CDR3 is TGCGCCAGCAGCCACGGGACAGACTTCTTTAATTCACCCCTCCACTTT. The gene calls are TRBV4-3 and TRBJ1-6; 7 bases match TRBD1. The germline V gene encodes CDR1 LGHNA and CDR2 YSLEER. V trimming: 3 bases; J trimming: 6 bases; junction bases outside the gene matches: 8. The CDR3 spans 16 residues.